This T cell receptor (beta chain) was obtained from a study of CD8 T cells in Susac syndrome. This CDR3 comprises 15 residues. The germline V gene has CDR1 LGHDT and CDR2 YNNKEL (reference sequence). J lost 6 bases, V lost 4 bases, and 3 bases had no gene match. Note on this clonotype: As yet, its antigen is unknown.

The RNA, 0.5 to 1 ug, was put through reverse transcription using random hexamers. TCRdb reprocessed the immunoSEQ multiplex PCR reads with MiXCR, giving one entry per CDR3 protein. The sample holds some 170,000 distinct CDR3 sequences, just over 90% seen once. The study, taken as a whole, reports: Acknowledgment was made by the study that its TCR sequencing and HLA analysis involved a relatively small number of individuals.

This chain joins TRBV3-1 and TRBJ2-1; 13 bases are a match to TRBD2. Sequences were obtained from CD4+ T cells from PBMCs. The sequence was obtained from a human donor in good health. CDR3 DNA: TGTGCCAGCAGCCTAGGACTAGCGGGGGCCAATGAGCAGTTCTTC. It specifies CASSLGLAGANEQFF.